This T cell receptor (beta chain) was recovered during a study of T cell responses to AZD1222 COVID-19 vaccine. Study results and caveats: The study identified only five to seven AZD1222 recipients as seropositive at baseline.

CDR1 SGHTA and CDR2 FQGTGA come from the germline V gene. This CDR3 has 14 residues. Trimming pared 2 bases from V and 2 bases from J, leaving 8 bases between. TCRdb keeps only in-frame clones here, not all; method: immunoSEQ multiplex PCR. Altogether about 160,000 clones are present, around 92% being singletons, with the ten largest covering around 4.4%. Note on this clone: Its antigen remains unknown.

The starting material was peripheral blood, obtained on day 0 of MenACWY control vaccination. The genes are TRBV7-3 and TRBJ2-3, with D tentatively TRBD1 (6 bases). The TCR sequence derives from an adult in good health. DNA for the CDR3: TGTGCCAGCAGCTTACAGGGGCCCACAGATACGCAGTATTTT. Protein sequence: CASSLQGPTDTQYF.